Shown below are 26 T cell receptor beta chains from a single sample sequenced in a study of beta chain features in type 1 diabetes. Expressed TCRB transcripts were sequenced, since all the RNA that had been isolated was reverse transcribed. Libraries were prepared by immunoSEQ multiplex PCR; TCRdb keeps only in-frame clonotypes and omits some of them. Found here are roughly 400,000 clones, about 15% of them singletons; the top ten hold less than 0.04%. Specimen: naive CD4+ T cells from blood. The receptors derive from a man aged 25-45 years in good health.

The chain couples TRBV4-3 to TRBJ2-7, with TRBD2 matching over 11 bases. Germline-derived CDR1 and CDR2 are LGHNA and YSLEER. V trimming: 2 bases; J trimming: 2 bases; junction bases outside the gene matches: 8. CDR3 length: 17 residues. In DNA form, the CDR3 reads TGCGCCAGCAGCCAACGACTAGCGGGGAACAATGCCTACGAGCAGTACTTC. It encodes CASSQRLAGNNAYEQYF.

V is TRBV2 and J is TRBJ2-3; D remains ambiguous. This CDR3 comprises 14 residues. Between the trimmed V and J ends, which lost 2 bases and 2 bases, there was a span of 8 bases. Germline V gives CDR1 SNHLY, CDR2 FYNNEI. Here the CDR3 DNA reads TGTGCCAGCAGTGAAAGGCAGACCACAGATACGCAGTATTTT. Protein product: CASSERQTTDTQYF.

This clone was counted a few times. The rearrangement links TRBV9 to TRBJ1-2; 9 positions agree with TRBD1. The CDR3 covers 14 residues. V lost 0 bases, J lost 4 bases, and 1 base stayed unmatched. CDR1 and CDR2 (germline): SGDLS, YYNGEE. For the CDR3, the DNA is TGTGCCAGCAGCGTAGCGGACAGGGGCTATGGCTACACCTTC. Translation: CASSVADRGYGYTF.

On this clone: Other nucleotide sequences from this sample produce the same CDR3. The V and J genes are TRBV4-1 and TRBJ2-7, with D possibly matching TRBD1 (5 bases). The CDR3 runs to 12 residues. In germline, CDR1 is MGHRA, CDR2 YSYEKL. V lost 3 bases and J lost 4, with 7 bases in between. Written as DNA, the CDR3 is TGCGCCAGCAGCCAGGCAGGGTACGAGCAGTACTTC. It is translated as CASSQAGYEQYF.

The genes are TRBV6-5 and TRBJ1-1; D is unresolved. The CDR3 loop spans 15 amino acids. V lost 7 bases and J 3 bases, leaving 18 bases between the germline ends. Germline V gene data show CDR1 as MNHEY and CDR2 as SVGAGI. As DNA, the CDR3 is TGTGCCAGCACTATAACCCCCTCTGGAGACACTGAAGCTTTCTTT. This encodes CASTITPSGDTEAFF.

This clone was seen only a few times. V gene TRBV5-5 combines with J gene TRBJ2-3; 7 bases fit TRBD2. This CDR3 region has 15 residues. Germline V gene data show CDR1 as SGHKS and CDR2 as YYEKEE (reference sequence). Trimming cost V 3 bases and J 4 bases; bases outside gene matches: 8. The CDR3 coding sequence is TGTGCCAGCAGCTCTAGGACTAGACCCCCAGATACGCAGTATTTT. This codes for CASSSRTRPPDTQYF.

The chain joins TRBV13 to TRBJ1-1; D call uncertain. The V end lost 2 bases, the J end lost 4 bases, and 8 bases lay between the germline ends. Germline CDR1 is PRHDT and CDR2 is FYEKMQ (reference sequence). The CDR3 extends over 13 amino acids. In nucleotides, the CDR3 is TGTGCCAGCAGCTTAAAGGCGGCCACTGAAGCTTTCTTT. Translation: CASSLKAATEAFF.

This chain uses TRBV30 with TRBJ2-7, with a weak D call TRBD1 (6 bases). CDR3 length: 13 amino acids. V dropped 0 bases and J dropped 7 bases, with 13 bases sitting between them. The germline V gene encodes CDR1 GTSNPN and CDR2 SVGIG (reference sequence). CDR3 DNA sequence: TGTGCCTGGAGTGTATTGGGGGCGCGAGAGCAGTACGTC. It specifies CAWSVLGAREQYV.

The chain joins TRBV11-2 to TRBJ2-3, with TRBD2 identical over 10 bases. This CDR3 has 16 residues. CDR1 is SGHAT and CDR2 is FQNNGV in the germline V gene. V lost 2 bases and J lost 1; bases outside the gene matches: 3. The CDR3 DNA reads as TGTGCCAGCAGCTTAATAGCGGGGGGCGGCACAGATACGCAGTATTTT. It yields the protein CASSLIAGGGTDTQYF.

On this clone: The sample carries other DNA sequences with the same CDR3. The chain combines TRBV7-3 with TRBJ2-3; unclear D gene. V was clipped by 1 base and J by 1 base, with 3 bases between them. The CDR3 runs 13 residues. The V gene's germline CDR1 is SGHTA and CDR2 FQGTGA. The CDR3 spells CASSLSGTDTQYF. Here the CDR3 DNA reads TGTGCCAGCAGCTTAAGTGGCACAGATACGCAGTATTTT.

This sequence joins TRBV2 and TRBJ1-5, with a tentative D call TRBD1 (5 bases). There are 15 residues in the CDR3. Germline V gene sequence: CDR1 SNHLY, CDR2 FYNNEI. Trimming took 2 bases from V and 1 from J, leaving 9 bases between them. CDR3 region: CASSELRGSNQPQHF. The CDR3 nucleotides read TGTGCCAGCAGTGAATTACGGGGGAGCAATCAGCCCCAGCATTTT. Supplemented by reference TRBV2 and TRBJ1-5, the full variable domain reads EPEVTQTPSHQVTQMGQEVILRCVPISNHLYFYWYRQILGQKVEFLVSFYNNEISEKSEIFDDQFSVERPDGSNFTLKIRSTKLEDSAMYFCASSELRGSNQPQHFGDGTRLSIL.

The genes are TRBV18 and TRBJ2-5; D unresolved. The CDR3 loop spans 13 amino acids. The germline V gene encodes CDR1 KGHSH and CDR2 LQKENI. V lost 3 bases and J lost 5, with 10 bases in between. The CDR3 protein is CASSPSNLETQYF. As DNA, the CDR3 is TGTGCCAGCTCACCTTCAAATCTCGAGACCCAGTACTTC.

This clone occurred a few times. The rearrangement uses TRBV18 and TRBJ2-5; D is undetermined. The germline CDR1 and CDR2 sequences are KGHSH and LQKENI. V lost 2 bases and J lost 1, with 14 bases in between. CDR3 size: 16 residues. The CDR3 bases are TGTGCCAGCTCACCAAAAAAGGACCCATCCCAAGAGACCCAGTACTTC. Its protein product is CASSPKKDPSQETQYF.

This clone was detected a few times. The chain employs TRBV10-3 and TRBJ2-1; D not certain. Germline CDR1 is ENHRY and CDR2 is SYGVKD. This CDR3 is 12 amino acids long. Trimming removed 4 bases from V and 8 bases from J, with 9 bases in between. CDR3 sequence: CAISGQMDEQFF. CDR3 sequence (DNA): TGTGCCATCAGTGGTCAGATGGATGAGCAGTTCTTC.

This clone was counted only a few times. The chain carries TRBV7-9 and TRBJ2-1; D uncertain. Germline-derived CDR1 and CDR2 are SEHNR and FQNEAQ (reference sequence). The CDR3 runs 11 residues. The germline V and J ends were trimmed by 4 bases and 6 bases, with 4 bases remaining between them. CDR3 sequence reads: CASSSPNEQFF. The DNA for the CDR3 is TGTGCCAGCAGCTCGCCCAATGAGCAGTTCTTC.

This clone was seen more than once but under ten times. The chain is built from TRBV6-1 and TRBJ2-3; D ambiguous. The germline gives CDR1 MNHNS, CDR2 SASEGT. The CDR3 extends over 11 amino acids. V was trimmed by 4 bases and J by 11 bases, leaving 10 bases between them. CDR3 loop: CASSGLAWQYF. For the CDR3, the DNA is TGTGCCAGCAGTGGACTGGCATGGCAGTATTTT.

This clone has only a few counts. CDR3 DNA sequence: TGCGCCAGCAGCCAAGGGGGCGGGAGAGGCCAAGAGACCCAGTACTTC. The encoded protein is CASSQGGGRGQETQYF. The rearrangement joins TRBV4-3 to TRBJ2-5, with TRBD2 matching 7 bases. Germline values: CDR1 LGHNA, CDR2 YSLEER. The CDR3 has 16 residues. J gave up 1 base and V 1 base, and 6 bases lay outside the gene matches.

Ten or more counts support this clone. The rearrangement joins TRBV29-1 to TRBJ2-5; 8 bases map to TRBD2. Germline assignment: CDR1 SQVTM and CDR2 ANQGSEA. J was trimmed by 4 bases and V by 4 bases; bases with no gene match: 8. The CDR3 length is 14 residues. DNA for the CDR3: TGCAGCGTTGCCGTCATAGCGGGGAGAGAGACCCAGTACTTC. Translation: CSVAVIAGRETQYF.

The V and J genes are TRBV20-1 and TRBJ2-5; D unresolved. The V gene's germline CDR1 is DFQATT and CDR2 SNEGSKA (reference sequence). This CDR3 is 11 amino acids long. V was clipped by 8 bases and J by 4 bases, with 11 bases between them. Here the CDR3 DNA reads TGCAGTCCTGACGCCGTAGAGACCCAGTACTTC. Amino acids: CSPDAVETQYF.

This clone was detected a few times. The CDR3 region is CASSLEPFAGSSYEQYF. The CDR3 coding sequence is TGTGCCAGCAGCTTAGAACCCTTCGCAGGGAGCTCCTACGAGCAGTACTTC. V is TRBV11-2 and J is TRBJ2-7; D may match TRBD1 or TRBD2 (5 bases each). The germline CDR1 and CDR2 sequences are SGHAT and FQNNGV. The CDR3 runs to 17 residues. Trimming stripped 0 bases from V and 0 bases from J, with 15 bases between.

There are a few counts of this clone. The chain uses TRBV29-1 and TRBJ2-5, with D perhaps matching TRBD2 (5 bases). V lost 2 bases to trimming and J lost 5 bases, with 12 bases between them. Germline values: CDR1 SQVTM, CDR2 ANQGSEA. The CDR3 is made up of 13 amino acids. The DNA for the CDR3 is TGCAGCGTTGAACGGTCCTCGGGGGAGACCCAGTACTTC. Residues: CSVERSSGETQYF.

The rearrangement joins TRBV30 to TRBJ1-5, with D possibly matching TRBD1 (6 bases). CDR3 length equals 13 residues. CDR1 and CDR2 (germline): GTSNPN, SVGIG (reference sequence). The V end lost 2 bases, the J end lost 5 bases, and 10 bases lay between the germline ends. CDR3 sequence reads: CAWSTGQDQPQHF. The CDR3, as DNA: TGTGCCTGGAGTACAGGGCAAGATCAGCCCCAGCATTTT.

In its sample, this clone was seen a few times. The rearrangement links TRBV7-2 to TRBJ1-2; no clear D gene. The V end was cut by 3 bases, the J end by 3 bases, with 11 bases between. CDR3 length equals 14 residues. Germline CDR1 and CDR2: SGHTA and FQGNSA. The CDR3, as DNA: TGTGCCAGCAGCTTCGCGGGAGGAGACTATGGCTACACCTTC. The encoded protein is CASSFAGGDYGYTF.

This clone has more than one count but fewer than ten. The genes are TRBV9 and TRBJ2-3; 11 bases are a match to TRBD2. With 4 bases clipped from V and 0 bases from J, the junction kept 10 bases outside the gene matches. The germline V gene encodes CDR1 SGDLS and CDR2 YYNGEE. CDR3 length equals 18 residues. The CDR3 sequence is CASSFSSGGPSSTDTQYF. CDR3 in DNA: TGTGCCAGCAGCTTCTCTAGCGGGGGGCCTTCTAGCACAGATACGCAGTATTTT.

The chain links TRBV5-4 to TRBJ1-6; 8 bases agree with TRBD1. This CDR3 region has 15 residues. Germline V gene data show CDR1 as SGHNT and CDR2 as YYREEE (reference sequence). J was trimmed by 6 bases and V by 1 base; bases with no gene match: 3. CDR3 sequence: CASSLMGQVNSPLHF. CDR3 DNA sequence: TGTGCCAGCAGCTTGATGGGACAGGTTAATTCACCCCTCCACTTT.

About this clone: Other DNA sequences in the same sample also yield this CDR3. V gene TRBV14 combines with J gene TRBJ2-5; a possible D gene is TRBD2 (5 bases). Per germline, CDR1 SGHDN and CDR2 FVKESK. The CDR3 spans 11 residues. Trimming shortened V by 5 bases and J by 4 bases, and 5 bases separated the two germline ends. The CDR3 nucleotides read TGTGCCAGCAGCAGCGGAGAGACCCAGTACTTC. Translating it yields CASSSGETQYF.